This is a list of T cell receptor beta chains from one sample in a study of OX40 agonist ivuxolimab in advanced cancers. The repertoire was sequenced with immunoSEQ multiplex PCR; TCRdb's copy has only in-frame clones and lacks some. Of 46,000 or so clones in the sample, 89% are singletons; the top ten hold about an eighth. The source was CD4+ or CD8+ T cells sorted from blood, collected in a trial of the OX40 agonist ivuxolimab. These receptors came from an adult with an advanced solid tumor such as melanoma, head and neck, liver or kidney cancer. CDR3s include the opening cysteine and the closing phenylalanine or tryptophan. A D gene is named only where the DNA matches it firmly. Clone size is given for some rows only: seen once, a few or many times, or a class if the clone is expanded.

clone_size	v_call	j_call	d_call	cdr3_nt	cdr3_aa
NA	TRBV7-9	TRBJ1-2	NA	TGTGCCAGCAGCTTAGGATCAGGGAATCACTATGGCTACACCTTC	CASSLGSGNHYGYTF
NA	TRBV11-3	TRBJ2-3	NA	TGTGCCAGCAGCCCCGGTGTACGGGTTGCCACAGATACGCAGTATTTT	CASSPGVRVATDTQYF
once	TRBV9	TRBJ2-5	NA	TGTGCCAGCAGCCACGGGCCGGAGGGGACCCAGTACTTC	CASSHGPEGTQYF
few	TRBV6-5	TRBJ2-2	NA	TGTGCCAGCAGTTACGGAGTGGTCTCGAACACCGGGGAGCTGTTTTTT	CASSYGVVSNTGELFF
NA	TRBV6-5	TRBJ2-1	NA	TGTGCCACCGGAGGGAGCTCCTACAATGAGCAGTTCTTC	CATGGSSYNEQFF
NA	TRBV4-3	TRBJ2-6	NA	TGCGCCAGCAGCCAAGATGTAATACTGACCTTTGGGGCCAACGTCCTGACTTTC	CASSQDVILTFGANVLTF
NA	TRBV6-5	TRBJ2-7	NA	TGTGCCAGCAGTTACTCGCCGACAGCTCCTTACGAGCAGTACTTC	CASSYSPTAPYEQYF
NA	TRBV19	TRBJ1-4	NA	TGTGCCAGTAGTATCTTGGCAGTTGCAACTAATGAAAAACTGTTTTTT	CASSILAVATNEKLFF
once	TRBV7-6	TRBJ2-7	NA	TGTGCCAGCAGCGCGCGGGCTTACAACGAGCAGTACTTC	CASSARAYNEQYF
NA	TRBV7-6	TRBJ1-3	NA	TGTGCCAGCAGCTTAGCGCGGCAAGGAAGCGGAAACACCATATATTTT	CASSLARQGSGNTIYF
NA	TRBV21-1	TRBJ1-5	NA	TGTGCCAGCAGCAAAAGGGGGATTAGCAATCAGCCCCAGCATTTT	CASSKRGISNQPQHF
NA	TRBV9	TRBJ2-1	TRBD2	TGTGCCAGCAGCGTAGACGGGGGGGCTTCCTACAATGAGCAGTTCTTC	CASSVDGGASYNEQFF
NA	TRBV7-2	TRBJ1-5	NA	TGTGCCAGCAGCACATGGGATTATAGCAATCAGCCCCAGCATTTT	CASSTWDYSNQPQHF
NA	TRBV29-1	TRBJ2-7	NA	TGCAGCGTTGAAGGGGTATCAACATCCGAGCAGTACTTC	CSVEGVSTSEQYF
NA	TRBV7-9	TRBJ2-1	NA	TGTGCCAGCAGCTTAGTTAGGGCTGGGACGAATGAGCAGTTCTTC	CASSLVRAGTNEQFF
NA	TRBV7-9	TRBJ1-2	NA	TGTGCCAGCAGCTCCGCGGGCTATGGCTACACCTTC	CASSSAGYGYTF
NA	TRBV5-6	TRBJ2-7	TRBD2	TGTGCCAGCAGCTTGGGGGCGGGTCTAGCGGGATCCTACGAGCAGTACTTC	CASSLGAGLAGSYEQYF
NA	TRBV27	TRBJ1-5	NA	TGTGCCAGCGGGTTCGCCCTCAATCAGCCCCAGCATTTT	CASGFALNQPQHF
NA	TRBV5-6	TRBJ1-2	TRBD1	TGTGCCAGCAGCTTGGGGGACAGGGAAGTGGATGGCTACACCTTC	CASSLGDREVDGYTF
NA	TRBV6-5	TRBJ2-1	TRBD2	TGTGCCAGCAGCCTACTAGCGGGGTTGCACAATGAGCAGTTCTTC	CASSLLAGLHNEQFF
NA	TRBV5-1	TRBJ1-5	NA	TGCGCCAGCAGCTTGGACGGGTGGGGTCAGCCCCAGCATTTT	CASSLDGWGQPQHF
NA	TRBV7-6	TRBJ2-7	TRBD2	TGTGCCAGCAGCGGGGTCCAGGCGGGGGAGGGCTACGAGCAGTACTTC	CASSGVQAGEGYEQYF
NA	TRBV6-5	TRBJ2-2	NA	TGTGCCAGCAGCCTCGGAGGCGGGGAGCTGTTTTTT	CASSLGGGELFF
NA	TRBV7-3	TRBJ1-1	NA	TGTGCCAGCAGCGCAACTCCGGGACGGAACACTGAAGCTTTCTTT	CASSATPGRNTEAFF
NA	TRBV12-5	TRBJ2-3	TRBD2	TGTGCTAGTGGCCCACAGGGACTAGCGGCCATCCCAGATACGCAGTATTTT	CASGPQGLAAIPDTQYF
NA	TRBV6-6	TRBJ1-1	TRBD1	TGTGCCAGCCACCGGGACAGAGAAGCTTTCTTT	CASHRDREAFF
NA	TRBV15	TRBJ1-1	NA	TGTGCCACCAGCAGATCCGGGGGGACTGAAGCTTTCTTT	CATSRSGGTEAFF
NA	TRBV25-1	TRBJ2-3	NA	TGTGCCAGCAGTATCGGGAGAGGACCAGATACGCAGTATTTT	CASSIGRGPDTQYF
NA	TRBV4-3	TRBJ2-3	NA	TGCGCCAGCAGCCAAGGGGAATTTGGTACGCAGTATTTT	CASSQGEFGTQYF
NA	TRBV6-1	TRBJ1-1	NA	TGTGCCAGCAGAGACGGAGGGTACATGAACACTGAAGCTTTCTTT	CASRDGGYMNTEAFF
NA	TRBV6-6	TRBJ1-2	NA	TGTGCCAGCACCCCCGGCCAGCTCCTATTTGGCTACACCTTC	CASTPGQLLFGYTF
NA	TRBV9	TRBJ1-2	NA	TGTGCCAGCAGCGTTAGCCCTAACTATGGCTACACCTTC	CASSVSPNYGYTF
NA	TRBV5-4	TRBJ1-3	TRBD1	TGTGCCAGCAGCTTGAAGGGACAGGGGTTAAGAAACACCATATATTTT	CASSLKGQGLRNTIYF
NA	TRBV4-2	TRBJ2-4	NA	TGTGCCAGCAGCCAGCTAGTCCTCCAAGCCAAAAACATTCAGTACTTC	CASSQLVLQAKNIQYF
NA	TRBV19	TRBJ1-1	TRBD1	TGTGCCAGTAGTATAGATTACGGATGGGACAGGAAGAACACTGAAGCTTTCTTT	CASSIDYGWDRKNTEAFF
NA	TRBV25-1	TRBJ1-2	TRBD1	TGTGCCAGCCTAAGTCCGGGACAGGCGAACTATGGCTACACCTTC	CASLSPGQANYGYTF
NA	TRBV19	TRBJ1-5	NA	TGTGCCAGTAGTGCACCGGGCCCCAATCAGCCCCAGCATTTT	CASSAPGPNQPQHF
NA	TRBV27	TRBJ1-1	NA	TGTGCCAGCACCATTTTGCCAGGAGGGAACACTGAAGCTTTCTTT	CASTILPGGNTEAFF
NA	TRBV5-1	TRBJ2-7	TRBD1	TGCGCCAGCAGCCTGGGAGCAGGGGGAAACTACGAGCAGTACTTC	CASSLGAGGNYEQYF